This TCR beta chain was sequenced in a study of regulatory T cells in long-lasting Graves disease. Overall study context: Persistent Graves' disease meant over 5 years of antithyroid drugs with positive TSH receptor antibodies. Broader study findings: Persistent patients shared fewer than 3,500 public clonotypes among themselves. Newly diagnosed patients shared fewer, at 900 to 1,000. With persistent disease, TRBV28, TRBJ1-2 and TRBJ2-5 were the favored segments.

As for time point: persistent/refractory GD, antithyroid drugs over 5 years with positive TRAb. PBMC-extracted RNA yielded the TCR library. The EDTA tubes were filled with around 9.1 milliliters of drawn peripheral blood. This clonotype appeared many times. Its cognate antigen is unknown. Relying on iRepertoire HTBI primers and Arm-PCR of CDR3 regions, the team built TCR beta libraries. From the multiplex PCR reads, TCRdb called clonotypes with MiXCR, one entry per CDR3 protein. Of approximately 440,000 distinct CDR3 sequences listed, 23% are singletons. Germline V gene lookup returns CDR1 SNHLY and CDR2 FYNNEI. The CDR3 sequence is 14 residues long. V lost 7 bases and J lost 2; bases outside the gene matches: 4.

The V and J genes are TRBV2 and TRBJ1-5; TRBD1 matches at 8 bases. This receptor was taken from a female donor with Graves disease. This specimen was peripheral blood mononuclear cells (PBMCs), taken when the disease was refractory, from a patient treated with antithyroid drugs. The CDR3 bases are TGTGCCAGCAACTCGGACAGGGGCAATCAGCCCCAGCATTTT. Translation: CASNSDRGNQPQHF.